Each of the 24 T cell receptor beta chains below was sequenced from the same sample in a study of vaccination and CD4 T cells after COVID-19. Cultured CD4+ T cells had their DNA profiled by the Oncomine TCR Beta short-read assay. TCRdb recomputed calls from the PCR reads with MiXCR, one row per CDR3 protein. Among about 15,000 distinct CDR3 sequences listed, under 85% were seen once. Treatment given: roughly 10-day PBMC culture with coronavirus spike peptide pools or control peptides (ViraFEST assay). These receptors lack a known antigen. Sequenced material: CD4+ T cells from blood, cultured in vitro. The receptors derive from a human donor who had recovered from COVID-19.

The chain recombines TRBV30 with TRBJ1-2; maybe TRBD1 (6 bases). This CDR3 region has 13 residues. With 4 bases removed from V and 4 bases from J, the gap between germline ends came to 13 bases. Germline V lookup: CDR1 GTSNPN, CDR2 SVGIG (reference sequence). CDR3 protein: CAWTPRGIYGYTF. CDR3 sequence (DNA): TGTGCCTGGACTCCTAGGGGGATCTATGGCTACACCTTC.

The CDR3 here is CASSLVTGPYEQYF. CDR3 bases: TGTGCCAGCAGCTTGGTTACCGGGCCCTACGAGCAGTACTTC. The V and J genes are TRBV5-8 and TRBJ2-7; D gene unclear. From germline, CDR1 is SGHTS and CDR2 YDEGEE. The V gene lost 0 bases and the J gene lost 2 bases, with 9 bases spanning the gap. This CDR3 is 14 amino acids long.

About this clonotype itself: Possible read error: a much larger clone is one base away. The CDR3 protein is CASSGDYLSTDTQYF. Here the CDR3 DNA reads TGTGCCAGCAGCGGGGACTACCTAAGCACAGATACGCAGTATTTT. This chain links TRBV7-2 with TRBJ2-3; 7 bases fit TRBD2. The V and J ends lost 5 bases and 0 bases, in that order; junction bases with no gene match: 5. CDR3 length: 15 amino acids. Germline assignment: CDR1 SGHTA and CDR2 FQGNSA.

This clonotype appeared once. The chain has TRBV6-1 and TRBJ1-1; 7 nucleotides match TRBD1. The CDR3 runs to 13 residues. CDR1 is MNHNS, CDR2 SASEGT, per germline. V trimming: 9 bases; J trimming: 4 bases; junction bases outside the gene matches: 8. This CDR3 is CASAGTETTEAFF. The DNA for the CDR3 is TGTGCCAGTGCCGGGACAGAGACCACTGAAGCTTTCTTT.

J is TRBJ2-1 and V is TRBV21-1; the table's D call, TRBD1, was not checked against the DNA. TRBV21-1 is a pseudogene locus. The CDR3 extends over 15 amino acids. CDR3 sequence: CASSRAEGAYNEQFF. CDR3 coding DNA: TGTGCCAGCAGCAGAGCGGAAGGGGCCTACAATGAGCAGTTCTTC.

As DNA, the CDR3 is TGCAGTGCCAACCGGGTCCAAACCACAGATACGCAGTATTTT. This translates into CSANRVQTTDTQYF. The gene calls are TRBV20-1 and TRBJ2-3; no clear D gene. The CDR3 is 14 amino acids. Trimming removed 6 bases from V and 2 bases from J, with 15 bases in between. The germline V gene encodes CDR1 DFQATT and CDR2 SNEGSKA (reference sequence).

This chain links TRBV7-9 with TRBJ1-2, with D uncertain. Germline CDR1 is SEHNR and CDR2 is FQNEAQ (reference sequence). This CDR3 has 15 amino acids. Trimming removed 2 bases from V and 2 bases from J, with 12 bases in between. For the CDR3, the DNA is TGTGCCAGCAGCTTAAGCAGGATCAGCAACTATGGCTACACCTTC. It is translated as CASSLSRISNYGYTF.

The rearrangement links TRBV7-2 to TRBJ2-3, with 10 bases aligning to TRBD1. Germline-derived CDR1 and CDR2 are SGHTA and FQGNSA. CDR3 size: 18 residues. The V gene end was trimmed by 3 bases and the J gene end by 2 bases; junction bases not matched to a gene: 11. The CDR3 nucleotides read TGTGCCAGCAGCTTCAGACCATCGACAGGGGGCGCCACAGATACGCAGTATTTT. Protein sequence: CASSFRPSTGGATDTQYF.

The rearrangement links TRBV4-3 to TRBJ1-5; D remains unclear. There are 15 residues in the CDR3. Germline-derived CDR1 and CDR2 are LGHNA and YSLEER. V was trimmed by 4 bases and J by 0 bases, leaving 10 bases between them. CDR3 in amino acids: CASSLTTYSNQPQHF. The CDR3 DNA reads TGCGCCAGCAGCCTTACTACTTATAGCAATCAGCCCCAGCATTTT.

This rearrangement joins TRBV12-3 or TRBV12-4 to TRBJ1-4; a possible D gene is TRBD1 (6 bases). This CDR3 spans 15 amino acids. Trimming left V 6 bases short and J 4 bases short, with 15 bases between. The CDR3 bases are TGTGCCAGCAGCCGAGGGGGGGTCAATAATGAAAAACTGTTTTTT. This encodes CASSRGGVNNEKLFF.

This chain uses TRBV7-9 with TRBJ2-1; 13 bases are a match to TRBD2. V lost 7 bases to trimming and J lost 8 bases; unmatched junction nucleotides: 8. The CDR3 is made up of 15 amino acids. Looked up from germline, CDR1 is SEHNR and CDR2 is FQNEAQ (reference sequence). The DNA of the CDR3 is TGTGCCAGCACAGTGGGACTAGCGGGATCGGATGAGCAGTTCTTC. It encodes CASTVGLAGSDEQFF.

This chain joins TRBV28 and TRBJ1-2; D is undetermined. The germline V and J ends were trimmed by 4 bases and 4 bases, with 7 bases remaining between them. Looked up from germline, CDR1 is MDHEN and CDR2 is SYDVKM. The CDR3 consists of 12 residues. CDR3 nucleotides: TGTGCCAGCAGTTCGGATGTCTATGGCTACACCTTC. This translates into CASSSDVYGYTF.

The chain uses TRBV7-9 and TRBJ2-2; D might be TRBD1 (7 bases). Germline V gives CDR1 SEHNR, CDR2 FQNEAQ (reference sequence). The CDR3 has 18 residues. The germline V and J ends were trimmed by 4 bases and 0 bases, with 18 bases remaining between them. CDR3 amino acids: CASSSRVRGTSNTGELFF. The DNA for the CDR3 is TGTGCCAGCAGCTCAAGGGTCAGGGGGACTTCGAACACCGGGGAGCTGTTTTTT.

This clonotype was found a few times. CDR3 DNA sequence: TGCACCGCGCTCCGGTCCCAAGAGACCCAGTACTTC. Translation gives CTALRSQETQYF. The chain joins TRBV20-1 to TRBJ2-5; D gene ambiguous. The CDR3 has 12 amino acids. The V gene's germline CDR1 is DFQATT and CDR2 SNEGSKA (reference sequence).

The rearrangement joins TRBV20-1 to TRBJ2-3; D call uncertain. This CDR3 is 15 amino acids long. From germline, CDR1 is DFQATT and CDR2 SNEGSKA (reference sequence). V lost 1 base, J lost 6 bases, and 17 bases lay in between. The CDR3 loop is CSARGGWIQRDTQYF. The CDR3 region has the DNA TGCAGTGCTAGAGGGGGATGGATTCAGAGGGATACGCAGTATTTT.

CDR3: CASSLQGASSYNSPLHF. CDR3 bases: TGTGCCAGCAGCCTACAGGGAGCCAGCTCCTATAATTCACCCCTCCACTTT. The chain employs TRBV12-3 or TRBV12-4 and TRBJ1-6, with D perhaps matching TRBD1 (6 bases). Trimming cost V 6 bases and J 0 bases, with 15 bases left between them. The CDR3 has 17 amino acids.

This clonotype came up a few times. This chain connects TRBV6-5 to TRBJ1-2; D is undetermined. Per the germline V gene, CDR1 is MNHEY and CDR2 is SVGAGI. V was cut by 0 bases and J by 5 bases, with 16 bases left in between. The CDR3 runs to 16 residues. This CDR3 reads CASSYSTAGEGYGYTF. The CDR3, as DNA: TGTGCCAGCAGTTACTCGACGGCCGGTGAAGGGTATGGCTACACCTTC.

The V and J genes are TRBV7-9 and TRBJ1-4; 7 bases agree with TRBD1. The V gene's germline CDR1 is SEHNR and CDR2 FQNEAQ (reference sequence). With V trimmed by 6 bases and J by 8 bases, 9 bases remained unmatched. This CDR3 region has 14 residues. CDR3 bases: TGTGCCAGCAGTCAAAAAACGGGACAGGAAAAACTGTTTTTT. It encodes CASSQKTGQEKLFF. The full variable domain, in which reference TRBV7-9 and TRBJ1-4 provide the parts outside the CDR3, is DTGVSQNPRHKITKRGQNVTFRCDPISEHNRLYWYRQTLGQGPEFLTYFQNEAQLEKSRLLSDRFSAERPKGSFSTLEIQRTEQGDSAMYLCASSQKTGQEKLFFGSGTQLSVL.

The rearrangement joins TRBV28 to TRBJ1-5; D gene uncertain. The CDR3 spans 14 residues. CDR1 and CDR2 (germline): MDHEN, SYDVKM. V dropped 6 bases and J dropped 0 bases, with 9 bases sitting between them. CDR3 coding DNA: TGTGCCAGCAGGACCCTCTATAGCAATCAGCCCCAGCATTTT. Its protein is CASRTLYSNQPQHF. Complete variable domain (other parts from reference TRBV28 and TRBJ1-5): DVKVTQSSRYLVKRTGEKVFLECVQDMDHENMFWYRQDPGLGLRLIYFSYDVKMKEKGDIPEGYSVSREKKERFSLILESASTNQTSMYLCASRTLYSNQPQHFGDGTRLSIL.

The CDR3 DNA sequence: TGTGCCAGCAGCTTAGAATCGCATGGCAGGAACATTCAGTACTTC. It translates to CASSLESHGRNIQYF. V gene TRBV7-9 combines with J gene TRBJ2-4; unclear D gene. Germline-derived CDR1 and CDR2 are SEHNR and FQNEAQ (reference sequence). There are 15 residues in the CDR3. V was trimmed by 1 base and J by 7 bases, leaving 14 bases between them.

The V gene is TRBV6-5, the J gene TRBJ2-1, with D maybe TRBD2 (6 bases). CDR3 length equals 14 residues. Trimming stripped 4 bases from V and 4 bases from J, with 11 bases between. CDR1 and CDR2 from the germline V gene are MNHEY and SVGAGI. The CDR3 here is CASSFLARYNEQFF. CDR3 DNA: TGTGCCAGCAGTTTCCTAGCGAGATACAATGAGCAGTTCTTC.

V usage is TRBV7-8 and J usage is TRBJ1-5, with TRBD1 matching 7 bases. The CDR3 is 14 amino acids. CDR1 and CDR2 from the germline V gene are SGHVS and FQNEAQ. With V trimmed by 5 bases and J by 1 base, 2 bases remained unmatched. The CDR3 region has the DNA TGTGCCAGCAGCCCGACAGGGAGCAATCAGCCCCAGCATTTT. Its translation: CASSPTGSNQPQHF.

Note on this clonotype: One end of the junction varies from germline; a read error may be responsible. The chain uses TRBV7-2 and TRBJ1-1; possibly TRBD1 for D (6 bases). The V gene's germline CDR1 is SGHTA and CDR2 FQGNSA. The CDR3 runs 14 residues. The CDR3: CAGSYQGKGTEAFF. CDR3 bases: TGTGCCGGCAGTTACCAGGGGAAGGGGACTGAAGCTTTCTTT.

The rearrangement links TRBV6-1 to TRBJ2-7, with D possibly TRBD2 on 6 matching bases. Trimming took 7 bases from V and 0 from J, leaving 13 bases between them. The length of the CDR3 is 14 residues. Germline CDR1 reads MNHNS; CDR2 reads SASEGT. The CDR3 DNA sequence: TGTGCCAGCACCCGGAGGGGAGGCTCCTACGAGCAGTACTTC. It yields the protein CASTRRGGSYEQYF.